Following are 22 T cell receptor beta chains from one sample sequenced in a study of T cell changes during pregnancy in multiple sclerosis. Repertoires were generated with immunoSEQ multiplex PCR, while TCRdb's copy carries only in-frame clones and drops some. This sample has nearly 110,000 clones, with 85% to 95% found just once. The sequenced sample was peripheral blood, obtained after pregnancy. The origin of the receptors is a female donor with multiple sclerosis, enrolled in a pregnancy study.

The chain employs TRBV29-1 and TRBJ2-5, with D unresolved. The CDR3 contains 11 residues. The germline V and J ends were trimmed by 5 bases and 5 bases, with 9 bases remaining between them. CDR1 and CDR2 from the germline V gene are SQVTM and ANQGSEA. CDR3 nucleotides: TGCAGCGTTTCAGACTTGGAGACCCAGTACTTC. Translation: CSVSDLETQYF.

This clone has only one observation. This rearrangement joins TRBV13 to TRBJ2-1, with TRBD2 identical over 10 bases. This CDR3 region has 18 residues. Germline CDR1 is PRHDT and CDR2 is FYEKMQ (reference sequence). V gave up 5 bases and J gave up 5 bases; unmatched junction bases: 15. The CDR3 is CASSATEAGTSANNEQFF. CDR3 DNA sequence: TGTGCCAGCAGCGCGACTGAGGCCGGGACTAGCGCCAACAATGAGCAGTTCTTC. The whole variable domain, remainder taken from reference TRBV13 and TRBJ2-1, is AAGVIQSPRHLIKEKRETATLKCYPIPRHDTVYWYQQGPGQDPQFLISFYEKMQSDKGSIPDRFSAQQFSDYHSELNMSSLELGDSALYFCASSATEAGTSANNEQFFGPGTRLTVL.

V gene TRBV27 combines with J gene TRBJ2-1, with D maybe TRBD2 (6 bases). This CDR3 comprises 14 residues. Germline V gene data show CDR1 as MNHEY and CDR2 as SMNVEV (reference sequence). Trimming cost V 2 bases and J 9 bases, with 14 bases left between them. The CDR3 protein is CASSLGTSSGEQFF. As DNA, the CDR3 is TGTGCCAGCAGTTTAGGAACTAGCAGCGGTGAGCAGTTCTTC.

The chain is built from TRBV7-5 and TRBJ1-5; the DNA was not compared with TRBD1, the D call given in the table. TRBV7-5 is recorded as a pseudogene. The CDR3 runs 16 residues. DNA for the CDR3: TGTGTCAGAAGCTTATATTTTTTAGGACAGGGCCAGCCCCAGCATTTT. Translated: CVRSLYFLGQGQPQHF.

The gene calls are TRBV2 and TRBJ1-5; D not certain. The CDR3 sequence is 13 residues long. Trimming stripped 1 base from V and 3 bases from J, with 4 bases between. The V gene's germline CDR1 is SNHLY and CDR2 FYNNEI. This CDR3 is CASSEGLNQPQHF. As DNA, the CDR3 is TGTGCCAGCAGTGAAGGGCTCAATCAGCCCCAGCATTTT.

The V gene is TRBV6-1, the J gene TRBJ2-1, with TRBD1 identical over 9 bases. Per the germline V gene, CDR1 is MNHNS and CDR2 is SASEGT. This CDR3 spans 13 amino acids. The junction had 3 bases not matched to a gene; V was cut back by 8 bases and J by 4 bases. The CDR3 here is CASGTGSYNEQFF. CDR3 nucleotides: TGTGCCAGCGGGACAGGGTCATACAATGAGCAGTTCTTC.

The chain combines TRBV5-6 with TRBJ1-6; a weak D match, TRBD1 (6 bases). CDR1 SGHDT and CDR2 YYEEEE come from the germline V gene. The CDR3 spans 15 residues. The V end was cut by 2 bases, the J end by 5 bases, with 11 bases between. The CDR3 spells CASSLRGADNSPLHF. For the CDR3, the DNA is TGTGCCAGCAGCTTACGGGGGGCAGATAATTCACCCCTCCACTTT.

The chain combines TRBV5-4 with TRBJ2-7; tentatively, D is TRBD1 (7 bases). V was pared by 0 bases and J by 2 bases, with 12 bases between. Per germline, CDR1 SGHNT and CDR2 YYREEE (reference sequence). This CDR3 region has 15 residues. This CDR3 reads CASSLAGRGAYEQYF. CDR3 in DNA: TGTGCCAGCAGCTTGGCGGGCAGGGGGGCCTACGAGCAGTACTTC.

The chain joins TRBV7-9 to TRBJ2-4; 7 bases line up with TRBD2. Germline assignment: CDR1 SEHNR and CDR2 FQNEAQ (reference sequence). J gave up 7 bases and V 2 bases, and 11 bases lay outside the gene matches. The CDR3 loop spans 16 amino acids. The DNA for the CDR3 is TGTGCCAGCAGCTTACGCCGGGACGGGGGGTGGAACATTCAGTACTTC. This encodes CASSLRRDGGWNIQYF.

The V and J genes are TRBV7-2 and TRBJ1-2; D unresolved. Trimming took 1 base from V and 5 from J, leaving 11 bases between them. Looked up from germline, CDR1 is SGHTA and CDR2 is FQGNSA. The CDR3 length is 14 residues. CDR3 residues: CASSLVLSPYGYTF. CDR3 nucleotide sequence: TGTGCCAGCAGCTTAGTTTTATCTCCGTATGGCTACACCTTC.

This clone appeared once. The chain has TRBV12-5 and TRBJ2-1; 10 positions agree with TRBD2. The CDR3 consists of 17 residues. J was trimmed by 4 bases and V by 5 bases; bases with no gene match: 11. Per the germline V gene, CDR1 is LGHNT and CDR2 is FRNRAP. The CDR3 spells CASGDPSSGRWYNEQFF. The CDR3 DNA reads as TGTGCTAGTGGTGACCCTTCTAGCGGGAGATGGTACAATGAGCAGTTCTTC.

This chain connects TRBV7-3 to TRBJ1-4, with D possibly being TRBD1 (5 bases). The CDR3 contains 13 residues. Trimming shortened V by 11 bases and J by 7 bases, and 17 bases separated the two germline ends. CDR1 SGHTA and CDR2 FQGTGA come from the germline V gene. CDR3 sequence (DNA): TGTGCCCATACAGGCGGTGCGAGTGAAAAACTGTTTTTT. The encoded protein is CAHTGGASEKLFF.

CDR3 amino acids: CASSFLGVEDTQYF. CDR3 in DNA: TGTGCCAGCAGCTTTTTAGGAGTTGAAGATACGCAGTATTTT. The chain recombines TRBV5-4 with TRBJ2-3; no definite D call. Germline V CDR1 and CDR2: SGHNT, YYREEE (reference sequence). The CDR3 consists of 14 residues. Trimming stripped 2 bases from V and 5 bases from J, with 12 bases between.

This clone has just one count. The V call is TRBV5-1, the J call TRBJ2-3; D is undetermined. Germline-derived CDR1 and CDR2 are SGHRS and YFSETQ. The CDR3 loop spans 16 amino acids. Trimming shortened V by 2 bases and J by 0 bases, and 13 bases separated the two germline ends. This chain's CDR3 is CASSLPTDSSTDTQYF. The CDR3 bases are TGCGCCAGCAGCTTACCAACAGATTCTAGCACAGATACGCAGTATTTT.

The chain carries TRBV11-2 and TRBJ1-2; D is unclear. The germline gives CDR1 SGHAT, CDR2 FQNNGV. V was cut by 5 bases and J by 1 base, with 8 bases left in between. This CDR3 spans 13 amino acids. CDR3: CASSREFNYGYTF. The CDR3 coding sequence is TGTGCCAGCAGCCGGGAGTTTAACTATGGCTACACCTTC. Drawing the rest from reference TRBV11-2 and TRBJ1-2, the complete variable domain is EAGVAQSPRYKIIEKRQSVAFWCNPISGHATLYWYQQILGQGPKLLIQFQNNGVVDDSQLPKDRFSAERLKGVDSTLKIQPAKLEDSAVYLCASSREFNYGYTFGSGTRLTVV.

The rearrangement links TRBV6-4 to TRBJ1-3, with a tentative D call TRBD1 (6 bases). The V and J ends lost 4 bases and 5 bases respectively, with 12 bases between them. CDR1 and CDR2 from the germline V gene are MRHNA and SNTAGT. The CDR3 loop spans 14 amino acids. The DNA for the CDR3 is TGTGCCAGCAGTGCACAGGGCGAGAGAAACACCATATATTTT. Translation gives CASSAQGERNTIYF.

Details on this clone: The sample contains more than one DNA sequence encoding this CDR3. The CDR3: CASSRTENYGYTF. Here the CDR3 DNA reads TGTGCCAGCAGCCGAACAGAGAACTATGGCTACACCTTC. The chain links TRBV7-6 to TRBJ1-2; no firm D call. CDR1 is SGHVS and CDR2 is FNYEAQ in the germline V gene. Trimming shortened V by 5 bases and J by 2 bases, and 9 bases separated the two germline ends. CDR3 length: 13 amino acids.

The chain links TRBV2 to TRBJ1-5, with D perhaps TRBD1 (5 bases). Per germline, CDR1 SNHLY and CDR2 FYNNEI. The CDR3 length is 14 residues. The germline V and J ends were trimmed by 0 bases and 7 bases, with 10 bases remaining between them. CDR3 sequence: CASSEATERQPQHF. The CDR3 DNA reads TGTGCCAGCAGTGAAGCGACAGAAAGACAGCCCCAGCATTTT.

This sequence joins TRBV10-3 and TRBJ2-7; 9 nucleotides align to TRBD1. The CDR3 is made up of 15 amino acids. V shed 7 bases, J shed 0 bases, and the junction held 7 bases outside the gene matches. Looked up from germline, CDR1 is ENHRY and CDR2 is SYGVKD. The CDR3 reads CAITQGQGSSYEQYF. The CDR3 coding sequence is TGTGCCATCACTCAGGGACAGGGAAGCTCCTACGAGCAGTACTTC.

The chain has TRBV11-3 and TRBJ1-1; possible D gene TRBD1, 5 bases. Per the germline V gene, CDR1 is SGHNT and CDR2 is YENEEA. V was cut by 3 bases and J by 3 bases, with 11 bases left in between. This CDR3 is built from 14 residues. The CDR3 region is CASSLGGAHTEAFF. The CDR3 nucleotides are TGTGCCAGCAGCTTGGGCGGGGCCCACACTGAAGCTTTCTTT.

The V and J genes are TRBV9 and TRBJ2-1, with 15 bases matching TRBD2. Germline-derived CDR1 and CDR2 are SGDLS and YYNGEE. V shed 0 bases, J shed 10 bases, and the junction held 5 bases outside the gene matches. The CDR3 has 16 residues. The CDR3 here is CASSVGPGLAGGEQFF. The CDR3 region has the DNA TGTGCCAGCAGCGTAGGCCCGGGACTAGCGGGGGGCGAGCAGTTCTTC. Based on the CDR3 plus reference TRBV9 and TRBJ2-1, the full variable domain is DSGVTQTPKHLITATGQRVTLRCSPRSGDLSVYWYQQSLDQGLQFLIQYYNGEERAKGNILERFSAQQFPDLHSELNLSSLELGDSALYFCASSVGPGLAGGEQFFGPGTRLTVL.

This clone is a singleton in its sample. The chain is built from TRBV5-1 and TRBJ2-5; 7 bases match TRBD2. The CDR3 covers 14 residues. Germline V gene lookup returns CDR1 SGHRS and CDR2 YFSETQ. J gave up 0 bases and V 1 base, and 0 bases lay outside the gene matches. The CDR3 sequence is CASSLRGDQETQYF. The DNA of the CDR3 is TGCGCCAGCAGCTTGCGGGGGGACCAAGAGACCCAGTACTTC.